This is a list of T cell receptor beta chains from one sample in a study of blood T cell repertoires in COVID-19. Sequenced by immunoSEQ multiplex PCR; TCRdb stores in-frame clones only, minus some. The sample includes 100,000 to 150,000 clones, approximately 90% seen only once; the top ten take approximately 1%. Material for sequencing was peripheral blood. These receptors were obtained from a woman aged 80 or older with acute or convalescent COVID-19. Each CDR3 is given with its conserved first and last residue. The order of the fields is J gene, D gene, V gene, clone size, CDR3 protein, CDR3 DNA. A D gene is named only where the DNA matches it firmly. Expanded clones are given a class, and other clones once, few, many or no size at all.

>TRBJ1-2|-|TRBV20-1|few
CSAGHRYGYTF
TGCAGTGCTGGACACCGCTATGGCTACACCTTC
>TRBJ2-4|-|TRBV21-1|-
CASSKEHLGEGQYF
TGTGCCAGCAGCAAAGAGCACCTTGGGGAGGGGCAGTACTTC
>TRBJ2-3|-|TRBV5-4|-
CASSARGTDTQYF
TGTGCCAGCAGCGCTCGCGGGACAGATACGCAGTATTTT
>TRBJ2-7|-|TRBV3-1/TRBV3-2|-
CASSLAPGSAFSYEQYF
TGTGCCAGCAGCCTGGCTCCGGGTTCGGCCTTCTCCTACGAGCAGTACTTC
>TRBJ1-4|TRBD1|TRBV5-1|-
CASSSSGTGDEKLFF
TGCGCCAGCAGCAGTTCCGGGACAGGGGATGAAAAACTGTTTTTT
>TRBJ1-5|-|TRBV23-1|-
CASSQSNCRFGGQLYSNQPQHF
TGCGCCAGCAGTCAATCAAACTGCCGGTTCGGGGGTCAGCTCTATAGCAATCAGCCCCAGCATTTT
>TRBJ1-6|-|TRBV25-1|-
CARSDRDNSPLHF
TGTGCCAGATCCGACAGAGATAATTCACCCCTCCACTTT
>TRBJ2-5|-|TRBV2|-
CASRVEIQETQYF
TGTGCCAGCAGGGTAGAAATCCAAGAGACCCAGTACTTC
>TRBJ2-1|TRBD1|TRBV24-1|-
CATSGNRGEAYNEQFF
TGTGCCACCAGTGGCAACAGGGGGGAAGCCTACAATGAGCAGTTCTTC
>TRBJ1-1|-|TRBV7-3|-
CASSRDRTTEAFF
TGTGCCAGCAGCCGTGACAGAACCACTGAAGCTTTCTTT
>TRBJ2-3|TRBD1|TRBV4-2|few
CASSQEVDRGRPTDTQYF
TGTGCCAGCAGCCAAGAGGTCGACAGGGGGCGGCCCACAGATACGCAGTATTTT
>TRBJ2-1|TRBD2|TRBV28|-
CASRGTSGINEQFF
TGTGCCAGCAGGGGGACTAGCGGGATCAATGAGCAGTTCTTC